A selection of T cell receptor beta chains follows, all from one sample in a study of cytomegalovirus exposure and HLA in healthy donors. Sequenced by immunoSEQ multiplex PCR; TCRdb stores in-frame clones only, minus some. Among about 190,000 clones listed, around 84% were seen once. Sequencing was carried out using PBMCs. These TCRs come from a boy aged 2 to 10 in good health and CMV-seronegative. The CDR3 runs from the conserved cysteine through the conserved F or W. The D gene is left open where the match is weak. Size is stated for part of the rows, as once, few or many counts, or as a class when the clone is expanded.

V gene,D gene,clone size,J gene,CDR3 protein,CDR3 DNA
TRBV4-1,-,once,TRBJ2-1,CASSLESGSYNEQFF,TGCGCCAGCAGCCTAGAAAGCGGCTCCTACAATGAGCAGTTCTTC
TRBV5-6,-,-,TRBJ2-7,CASSLDAPGEQYF,TGTGCCAGCAGCTTGGATGCGCCCGGGGAGCAGTACTTC
TRBV6-1,-,many,TRBJ1-2,CASSEAERSGYTF,TGTGCCAGCAGTGAAGCCGAGCGTTCTGGCTACACCTTC
TRBV5-1,-,-,TRBJ1-1,CASSLAQGERTAQYNTEAFF,TGCGCCAGCAGCTTGGCCCAAGGTGAAAGGACAGCACAATATAACACTGAAGCTTTCTTT
TRBV6-5,-,-,TRBJ2-5,CASSYEQGRKTQYF,TGTGCCAGCAGTTACGAACAGGGCAGAAAGACCCAGTACTTC
TRBV28,-,-,TRBJ1-5,CASSRQVSNQPQHF,TGTGCCAGCAGTCGACAGGTTTCCAATCAGCCCCAGCATTTT
TRBV10-1,-,once,TRBJ2-3,CASSQHPSTDTQYF,TGCGCCAGCAGCCAACACCCCAGCACAGATACGCAGTATTTT
TRBV6-5,TRBD1,-,TRBJ2-7,CASSYRTGPEQYF,TGTGCCAGCAGTTACCGGACAGGGCCCGAGCAGTACTTC
TRBV28,TRBD1,-,TRBJ2-3,CASSLDPGTDTDTQYF,TGTGCCAGCAGTTTAGATCCCGGGACAGACACAGATACGCAGTATTTT
TRBV19,-,-,TRBJ1-2,CASSTPSEANYGYTF,TGTGCCAGTAGTACCCCGTCGGAGGCCAACTATGGCTACACCTTC
TRBV14,-,once,TRBJ2-4,CASSQVMVRGAKNIQYF,TGTGCCAGCAGCCAAGTGATGGTAAGGGGGGCCAAAAACATTCAGTACTTC
TRBV2,TRBD2,few,TRBJ2-4,CATQPSGGLAKNIQYF,TGTGCCACTCAACCTAGCGGGGGGTTAGCCAAAAACATTCAGTACTTC
TRBV13,TRBD2,few,TRBJ2-5,CASSAGLAETETQYF,TGTGCCAGCAGCGCAGGACTAGCAGAGACCGAGACCCAGTACTTC
TRBV5-1,-,-,TRBJ1-5,CASLIWGRASVPQHF,TGCGCCAGCTTGATATGGGGCAGGGCCTCGGTGCCCCAGCATTTT
TRBV13,TRBD1,-,TRBJ1-1,CASREGGDRVTEAFF,TGTGCCAGCAGGGAGGGCGGCGACAGGGTTACTGAAGCTTTCTTT
TRBV27,TRBD2,once,TRBJ2-3,CASSLLAGGGDTQYF,TGTGCCAGCAGTCTACTAGCGGGAGGGGGGGATACGCAGTATTTT
TRBV11-3,-,-,TRBJ2-7,CASSYGQSYEQYF,TGTGCCAGCAGCTACGGACAGAGCTACGAGCAGTACTTC
TRBV10-3,TRBD1,-,TRBJ1-6,CAISQDRGGSPLHF,TGTGCCATCAGCCAGGACAGGGGGGGTTCACCCCTCCACTTT
TRBV4-1,TRBD1,-,TRBJ1-1,CASRPQGAYYTEAFF,TGCGCCAGCAGGCCACAGGGGGCCTATTACACTGAAGCTTTCTTT
TRBV6-5,-,-,TRBJ2-5,CASSGETQYF,TGTGCCAGCAGCGGAGAGACCCAGTACTTC
TRBV2,-,-,TRBJ1-5,CASQDSYSNQPQHF,TGTGCCAGCCAGGACAGTTATAGCAATCAGCCCCAGCATTTT
TRBV5-6,-,few,TRBJ2-1,CASSGGRKSNNEQFF,TGTGCCAGCAGCGGGGGCCGCAAATCTAACAATGAGCAGTTCTTC
TRBV6-1,-,-,TRBJ1-1,CASTKGTKNTEAFF,TGTGCCAGCACCAAGGGGACAAAGAACACTGAAGCTTTCTTT
TRBV5-1,-,-,TRBJ1-4,CASSLVGRRYNEKLFF,TGCGCCAGCAGCTTGGTCGGGAGACGCTATAATGAAAAACTGTTTTTT
TRBV6-6,-,few,TRBJ1-1,CASSTKTRLAFF,TGTGCCAGCAGTACTAAGACCCGTCTAGCTTTCTTT
TRBV2,TRBD1,-,TRBJ1-3,CASSLGTVRSSGNTIYF,TGTGCCAGCAGTCTCGGGACAGTGCGAAGCTCTGGAAACACCATATATTTT
TRBV5-1,TRBD1,-,TRBJ1-4,CASSPRTGGGSGEKLFF,TGCGCCAGCAGCCCCCGGACAGGGGGCGGATCGGGTGAAAAACTGTTTTTT
TRBV14,-,-,TRBJ1-3,CASSHSGIAGNTIYF,TGTGCCAGCAGCCATTCGGGGATCGCTGGAAACACCATATATTTT
TRBV7-9,TRBD1,-,TRBJ1-1,CASSPKGMETPGQGGEAFF,TGTGCCAGCAGCCCCAAAGGCATGGAAACTCCGGGACAGGGGGGAGAAGCTTTCTTT
TRBV6-5,TRBD2,once,TRBJ2-7,CASSSGGGPYEQYF,TGTGCCAGCAGTTCTGGGGGGGGTCCGTACGAGCAGTACTTC
TRBV9,-,few,TRBJ2-7,CASSVGVSYEQYF,TGTGCCAGCAGCGTAGGAGTCTCCTACGAGCAGTACTTC
TRBV2,-,-,TRBJ2-3,CASSPTYAGSTDTQYF,TGTGCCAGCAGCCCGACTTACGCGGGGAGCACAGATACGCAGTATTTT
TRBV28,-,-,TRBJ1-5,CASSPGQNNQPQHF,TGTGCCAGCAGTCCCGGACAGAACAATCAGCCCCAGCATTTT
TRBV12-5,-,-,TRBJ2-5,CASGLSPEGQYF,TGTGCTAGTGGTTTGTCCCCCGAGGGCCAGTACTTC
TRBV27,-,-,TRBJ2-7,CASSPLHLRYYEQYF,TGTGCCAGCAGTCCGCTCCATCTTAGATACTACGAGCAGTACTTC
TRBV21-1,-,-,TRBJ2-7,CASSKALRDREF,TGTGCCAGCAGCAAAGCGTTGAGGGACAGGGAGTTC
TRBV6-1,-,-,TRBJ2-2,CASSPGGGELFF,TGTGCCAGCAGTCCCGGGGGCGGGGAGCTGTTTTTT
TRBV21-1,-,-,TRBJ1-5,CASSKVTPVGRRGEPQHF,TGTGCCAGCAGCAAAGTGACCCCGGTAGGTAGGAGGGGTGAGCCCCAGCATTTT
TRBV7-9,TRBD1,few,TRBJ2-2,CSSSLAQRTGLTGELFF,TGTTCCAGCAGCTTAGCGCAAAGGACAGGGCTCACCGGGGAGCTGTTTTTT
TRBV7-9,TRBD1,-,TRBJ2-7,CASSLTGTGPYEQYF,TGTGCCAGCAGTCTAACCGGGACAGGTCCCTACGAGCAGTACTTC
TRBV18,TRBD1,few,TRBJ1-2,CASSPLDRVAYGYTF,TGTGCCAGCTCACCATTGGACAGGGTGGCCTATGGCTACACCTTC